The clone carrying this T cell receptor (beta chain) was recorded only once. Amplification targeted TCR beta CDR3 regions from RNA transcripts. The HTBI set primed first-round TCR CDR3 RT-PCR. TCRdb analysed the multiplex PCR reads with MiXCR anew, one entry per CDR3 protein. The data hold 250,000 to 300,000 distinct CDR3 sequences, with roughly a fifth observed a single time. Trimming removed 6 bases at V and 2 bases at J, with 10 bases between. This CDR3 contains 12 residues. The germline CDR1 and CDR2 sequences are SQVTM and ANQGSEA. These data originate in a study of T cells in Graves' hyperthyroidism and ophthalmopathy.

V and J are TRBV29-1 and TRBJ2-5; tentative D call: TRBD2 (5 bases). The origin of this receptor is a man aged 45 to 65 with Graves' ophthalmopathy. Sequenced input: blood. CDR3 residues: CSVSRGQETQYF. DNA of the CDR3: TGCAGCGTCTCACGGGGACAAGAGACCCAGTACTTC.